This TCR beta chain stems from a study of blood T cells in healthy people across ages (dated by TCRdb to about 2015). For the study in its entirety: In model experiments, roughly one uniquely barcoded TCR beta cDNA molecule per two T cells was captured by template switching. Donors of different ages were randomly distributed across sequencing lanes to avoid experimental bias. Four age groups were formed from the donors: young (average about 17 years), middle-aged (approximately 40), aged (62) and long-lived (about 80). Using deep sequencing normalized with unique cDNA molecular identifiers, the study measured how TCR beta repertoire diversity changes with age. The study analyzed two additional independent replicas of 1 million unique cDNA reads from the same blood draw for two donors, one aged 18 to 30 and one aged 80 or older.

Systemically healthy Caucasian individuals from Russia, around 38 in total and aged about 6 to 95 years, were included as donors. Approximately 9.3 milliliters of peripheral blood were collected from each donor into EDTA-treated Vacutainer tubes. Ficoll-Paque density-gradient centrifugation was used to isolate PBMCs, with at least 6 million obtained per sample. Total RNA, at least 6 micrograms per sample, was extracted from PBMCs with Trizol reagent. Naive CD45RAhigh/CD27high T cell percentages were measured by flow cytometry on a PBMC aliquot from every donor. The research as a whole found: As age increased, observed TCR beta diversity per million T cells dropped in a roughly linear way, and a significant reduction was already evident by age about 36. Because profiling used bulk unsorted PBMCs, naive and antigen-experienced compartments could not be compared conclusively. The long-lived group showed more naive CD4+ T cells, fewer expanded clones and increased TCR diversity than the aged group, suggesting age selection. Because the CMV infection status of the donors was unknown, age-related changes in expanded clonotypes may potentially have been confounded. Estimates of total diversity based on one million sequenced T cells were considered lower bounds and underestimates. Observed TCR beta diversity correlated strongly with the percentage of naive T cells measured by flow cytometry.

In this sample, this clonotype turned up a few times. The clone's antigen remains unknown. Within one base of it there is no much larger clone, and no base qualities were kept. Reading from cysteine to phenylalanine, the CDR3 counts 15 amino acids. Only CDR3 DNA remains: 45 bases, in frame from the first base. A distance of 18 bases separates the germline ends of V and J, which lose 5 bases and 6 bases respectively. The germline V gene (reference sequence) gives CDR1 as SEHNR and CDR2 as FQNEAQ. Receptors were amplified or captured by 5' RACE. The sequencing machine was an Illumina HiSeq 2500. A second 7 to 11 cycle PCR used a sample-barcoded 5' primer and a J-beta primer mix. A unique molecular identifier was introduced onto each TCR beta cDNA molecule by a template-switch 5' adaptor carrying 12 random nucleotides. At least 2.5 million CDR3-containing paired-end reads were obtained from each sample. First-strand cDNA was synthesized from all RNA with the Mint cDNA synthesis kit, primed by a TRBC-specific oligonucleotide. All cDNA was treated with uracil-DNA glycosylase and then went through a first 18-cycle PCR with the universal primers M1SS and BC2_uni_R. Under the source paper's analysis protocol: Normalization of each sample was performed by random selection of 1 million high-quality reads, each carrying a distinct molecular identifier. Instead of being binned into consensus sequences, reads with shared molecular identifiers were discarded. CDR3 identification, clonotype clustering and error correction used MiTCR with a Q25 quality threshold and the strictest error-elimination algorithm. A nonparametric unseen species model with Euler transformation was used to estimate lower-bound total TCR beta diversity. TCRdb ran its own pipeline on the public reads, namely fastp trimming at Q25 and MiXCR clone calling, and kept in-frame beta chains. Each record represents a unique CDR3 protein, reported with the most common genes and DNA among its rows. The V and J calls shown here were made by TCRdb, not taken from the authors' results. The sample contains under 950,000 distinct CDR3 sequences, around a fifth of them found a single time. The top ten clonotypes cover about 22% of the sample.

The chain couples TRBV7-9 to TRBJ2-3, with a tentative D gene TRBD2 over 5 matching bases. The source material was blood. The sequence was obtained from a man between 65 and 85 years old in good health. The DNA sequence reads TGTGCCAGCAGCCCCTACGCTAGCTCCGGGGATACGCAGTATTTT. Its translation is CASSPYASSGDTQYF.